These 18 T cell receptor beta chains originate from one sample sequenced in a study of vaccination effects on CD4 cells after COVID-19. The assay was immunoSEQ multiplex PCR, and TCRdb's table has in-frame clones only and misses some. This sample carries 70,000 or so clones, around 72% of them seen once, and the ten largest clones take 5%. These receptors' antigens are unknown. Prior to sequencing, the ViraFEST assay stimulated PBMC with viral peptide pools, which expanded the antigen-specific CD4+ T cells. Subsequent to 10 days of culture, CD4+ T cells were isolated. Between March and December 2020, the person had a SARS-CoV-2 infection that PCR confirmed. Sequences were derived from CD4+ T cells from PBMCs cultured with HIV peptides, sampled before COVID-19 vaccination. Subset of the sample: HIV-1 Nef peptide pool negative control/reference culture. The receptors shown here come from a human donor who had a prior SARS-CoV-2 infection.

The chain recombines TRBV6-2 or TRBV6-3 with TRBJ1-2, with D unresolved. V lost 2 bases and J 7 bases, leaving 14 bases between the germline ends. The CDR3 runs to 14 residues. Germline V gives CDR1 MNHEY, CDR2 SVGEGT. The CDR3 DNA reads TGTGCCAGCAGTTACACGGGATCCCTTAGTGGCTACACCTTC. This encodes CASSYTGSLSGYTF.

The rearrangement joins TRBV21-1 to TRBJ1-5; TRBD1, as called in the table, went unchecked against the DNA. TRBV21-1 is a documented pseudogene. This CDR3 is built from 18 residues. The CDR3 nucleotides are TGTGCCAGCAGCAAAGATCGCTGGGACAGGAATAAAAATCAGCCCCAGCATTTT. Amino acid sequence: CASSKDRWDRNKNQPQHF.

This chain joins TRBV6-2 or TRBV6-3 and TRBJ2-7; D may be TRBD2 (5 bases). This CDR3 comprises 20 residues. The V end lost 6 bases, the J end lost 3 bases, and 33 bases lay between the germline ends. Germline V gene sequence: CDR1 MNHEY, CDR2 SVGEGT. The CDR3 DNA follows: TGTGCCAGCAGCTCCCCCTACGCCCGAGTGGTTGCCGGGAATAACTACGAGCAGTACTTC. The encoded protein is CASSSPYARVVAGNNYEQYF.

The chain uses TRBV7-9 and TRBJ1-3; D gene uncertain. Germline CDR1 is SEHNR and CDR2 is FQNEAQ (reference sequence). This CDR3 is built from 12 residues. V was trimmed by 3 bases and J by 2 bases, leaving 2 bases between them. In DNA, the CDR3 is TGTGCCAGCAGCTTCCCTGGAAACACCATATATTTT. Translated: CASSFPGNTIYF.

This rearrangement joins TRBV4-3 to TRBJ1-2; D uncertain. The CDR3 length is 15 residues. Germline V gene data show CDR1 as LGHNA and CDR2 as YSLEER. V shed 1 base and J shed 8 bases, with 17 bases lying between them. The CDR3 DNA sequence: TGCGCCAGCAGCCAAGTCCCGGGAACCTCAGGCGGCTACACCTTC. Protein sequence: CASSQVPGTSGGYTF.

Points on this clone: Its ends do not fully match the called genes, so a read error is possible. This chain links TRBV13 with TRBJ1-2; maybe TRBD1 (6 bases). The CDR3 length is 14 residues. Germline V gene data show CDR1 as PRHDT and CDR2 as FYEKMQ (reference sequence). The CDR3 protein is CATSLRGGRGGYTF. As DNA, the CDR3 is TGTGCCACCAGCCTAAGGGGGGGCAGGGGAGGCTACACCTTC.

As concerns this clone: A read error may account for a junction end that differs from germline. The chain combines TRBV20-1 with TRBJ2-7; a weak D match, TRBD2 (6 bases). This CDR3 is built from 11 residues. The germline V gene has CDR1 DFQATT and CDR2 SNEGSKA (reference sequence). CDR3: CSAWDSHEQYF. In DNA, the CDR3 is TGCAGTGCCTGGGACTCCCACGAGCAGTACTTC.

This chain connects TRBV7-6 to TRBJ2-7; a possible D gene is TRBD2 (5 bases). This CDR3 has 16 residues. V lost 0 bases to trimming and J lost 2 bases, with 14 bases between them. Germline V gene lookup returns CDR1 SGHVS and CDR2 FNYEAQ. CDR3 amino acids: CASSLAPREQPYEQYF. In DNA form, the CDR3 reads TGTGCCAGCAGCTTAGCCCCGAGGGAGCAGCCCTACGAGCAGTACTTC.

V is TRBV4-1 and J is TRBJ2-7, with TRBD2 matching 7 bases. CDR1 is MGHRA, CDR2 YSYEKL, per germline. The ends lost 1 base at V and 0 bases at J; junction bases unmatched: 3. This CDR3 is built from 15 residues. This chain's CDR3 is CASSQVGRSSYEQYF. The CDR3 bases are TGCGCCAGCAGCCAAGTCGGGAGGAGCTCCTACGAGCAGTACTTC.

J is TRBJ2-1 and V is TRBV12-5; the match to TRBD2 covers 12 bases. The CDR3 is 23 residues long. V lost 0 bases and J lost 0; bases outside the gene matches: 18. Germline CDR1 and CDR2: LGHNT and FRNRAP. CDR3 protein: CASGLVLVRIGLAGLNSYNEQFF. CDR3 sequence (DNA): TGTGCTAGTGGTTTGGTACTGGTCAGAATAGGACTAGCGGGGCTGAACTCCTACAATGAGCAGTTCTTC. The full variable domain, rest sourced from reference TRBV12-5 and TRBJ2-1, is DARVTQTPRHKVTEMGQEVTMRCQPILGHNTVFWYRQTMMQGLELLAYFRNRAPLDDSGMPKDRFSAEMPDATLATLKIQPSEPRDSAVYFCASGLVLVRIGLAGLNSYNEQFFGPGTRLTVL.

There are a few counts of this clone. DNA of the CDR3: TGTGCCAGCAGGTTCACCTGGACAGGAAACTCACCCCTCCACTTT. Residues: CASRFTWTGNSPLHF. V and J are TRBV5-6 and TRBJ1-6, with 7 bases identical to TRBD1. CDR3 length: 15 amino acids. CDR1 and CDR2 from the germline V gene are SGHDT and YYEEEE. The ends lost 5 bases at V and 10 bases at J; junction bases unmatched: 12.

V usage is TRBV6-5 and J usage is TRBJ2-5; possible D gene TRBD1, 7 bases. V lost 7 bases and J 5 bases, leaving 14 bases between the germline ends. Germline CDR1 and CDR2: MNHEY and SVGAGI. This CDR3 comprises 13 residues. This chain's CDR3 is CASTNPGGETQYF. In DNA, the CDR3 is TGTGCCAGCACCAACCCAGGGGGGGAGACCCAGTACTTC.

V usage is TRBV4-1 and J usage is TRBJ2-7; no definite D call. V was trimmed by 0 bases and J by 7 bases, leaving 19 bases between them. This CDR3 region has 16 residues. CDR1 is MGHRA and CDR2 is YSYEKL in the germline V gene. In nucleotides, the CDR3 is TGCGCCAGCAGCCAAGAAGGAATTGGCAGCCCTAGAGAGCAGTACTTC. Its translation is CASSQEGIGSPREQYF.

This chain uses TRBV11-3 with TRBJ2-1, with 10 bases aligning to TRBD1. The CDR3 is 14 amino acids. The V and J ends lost 3 bases and 9 bases, in that order; junction bases with no gene match: 5. The V gene's germline CDR1 is SGHNT and CDR2 YENEEA. The CDR3 spells CASSFDRGQGEQFF. The CDR3 bases are TGTGCCAGCAGCTTTGACAGGGGGCAGGGTGAGCAGTTCTTC.

The V call is TRBV20-1, the J call TRBJ2-1; D call uncertain. The CDR3 loop spans 12 amino acids. V lost 3 bases, J lost 4 bases, and 7 bases lay in between. The germline gives CDR1 DFQATT, CDR2 SNEGSKA (reference sequence). The CDR3 reads CSASENYNEQFF. The CDR3 nucleotides are TGCAGTGCTAGTGAAAATTACAATGAGCAGTTCTTC.

The chain links TRBV28 to TRBJ1-2, with D possibly being TRBD1 (5 bases). This CDR3 has 13 residues. CDR1 is MDHEN and CDR2 is SYDVKM in the germline V gene. V was trimmed by 2 bases and J by 6 bases, leaving 10 bases between them. CDR3 sequence (DNA): TGTGCCAGCAGTTTACATGGGGCGCATGGCTACACCTTC. As protein: CASSLHGAHGYTF.

This CDR3 reads CASTLRGNSAETQYF. The CDR3 nucleotides are TGTGCCAGTACCTTGAGGGGGAATAGCGCAGAGACCCAGTACTTC. The chain uses TRBV19 and TRBJ2-5, with a possible D match to TRBD1 (6 bases). This CDR3 has 15 amino acids. CDR1 and CDR2 from the germline V gene are LNHDA and SQIVND (reference sequence). Trimming shortened V by 7 bases and J by 4 bases, and 19 bases separated the two germline ends.

V is TRBV5-5 and J is TRBJ1-2, with unresolved D. Germline CDR1 SGHKS, CDR2 YYEKEE (reference sequence). The CDR3 is made up of 15 amino acids. Deletions cut 1 base from V and 0 bases from J, with 10 bases between. For the CDR3, the DNA is TGTGCCAGCAGCTTGTCCCCTAGGGCTAACTATGGCTACACCTTC. Translating it yields CASSLSPRANYGYTF.